The 30 T cell receptor beta chains given below trace back to one sample, sequenced in a study of T cell repertoires in enteric fever. One entry per CDR3 protein, called by TCRdb with MiXCR from the reads. The table includes just under 1,500 distinct CDR3 sequences, 30% to 45% detected once. The sequencing sample was made of CCR7- CD38- CD4+ T cells from PBMCs. These receptors originate from a human donor with Salmonella enteric fever, either typhoid or paratyphoid (not recorded which).

This clonotype is large within its sample. The gene calls are TRBV19 and TRBJ1-5; 7 nucleotides align to TRBD1. With 6 bases clipped from V and 3 bases from J, the junction kept 2 bases outside the gene matches. This CDR3 contains 13 residues. Germline CDR1 LNHDA, CDR2 SQIVND (reference sequence). The CDR3 loop reads CASSGTDNQPQHF. CDR3 bases: TGTGCCAGTAGCGGGACAGACAATCAGCCCCAGCATTTT.

The chain is built from TRBV20-1 and TRBJ1-1; no reliable D call. The CDR3 consists of 13 residues. In germline, CDR1 is DFQATT, CDR2 SNEGSKA (reference sequence). The V end lost 3 bases, the J end lost 0 bases, and 8 bases lay between the germline ends. Written as DNA, the CDR3 is TGCAGTGCTAGCAACAGCATGAACACTGAAGCTTTCTTT. It codes for CSASNSMNTEAFF.

The V and J genes are TRBV5-1 and TRBJ2-2; weak D call: TRBD1 (5 bases). The CDR3 is made up of 15 amino acids. Between the trimmed V and J ends, which lost 0 bases and 5 bases, there was a span of 11 bases. Per the germline V gene, CDR1 is SGHRS and CDR2 is YFSETQ. The chain's CDR3 is CASSLVGDFTGELFF. CDR3 nucleotide sequence: TGCGCCAGCAGCTTGGTAGGGGATTTTACCGGGGAGCTGTTTTTT.

The gene calls are TRBV5-1 and TRBJ1-1; D remains ambiguous. V lost 0 bases and J lost 4, with 13 bases in between. In germline, CDR1 is SGHRS, CDR2 YFSETQ. There are 15 residues in the CDR3. CDR3 sequence: CASSLAHKRTTEAFF. The CDR3 coding sequence is TGCGCCAGCAGCTTGGCCCATAAGCGGACCACTGAAGCTTTCTTT.

By share, this clonotype ranks as large. J is TRBJ2-1 and V is TRBV5-1, with 7 bases aligning to TRBD2. Germline values: CDR1 SGHRS, CDR2 YFSETQ. V lost 1 base and J lost 6; bases outside the gene matches: 7. The length of the CDR3 is 15 residues. The CDR3 DNA sequence: TGCGCCAGCAGCTTGTTGGCGGGAGCGGTCAATGAGCAGTTCTTC. Translation gives CASSLLAGAVNEQFF.

This chain connects TRBV18 to TRBJ2-5; no definite D call. Germline V lookup: CDR1 KGHSH, CDR2 LQKENI. With 0 bases removed from V and 2 bases from J, the gap between germline ends came to 7 bases. The CDR3 contains 14 residues. CDR3 amino acids: CASSPPGLQETQYF. CDR3 nucleotide sequence: TGTGCCAGCTCACCACCGGGGTTACAAGAGACCCAGTACTTC.

This clonotype showed up just a few times. The chain recombines TRBV18 with TRBJ2-7; TRBD1 matches at 9 bases. The germline V gene has CDR1 KGHSH and CDR2 LQKENI. The CDR3 contains 15 residues. After removal of 3 bases from V and 1 base from J, the junction contained 4 bases not matched to a gene. CDR3 in amino acids: CASSPGDRVSYEQYF. DNA of the CDR3: TGTGCCAGCTCACCGGGGGACAGGGTTTCCTACGAGCAGTACTTC.

This clonotype is labeled large. The chain carries TRBV5-1 and TRBJ2-4; a possible D gene is TRBD2 (5 bases). The CDR3 is 15 amino acids. The V and J ends lost 1 base and 0 bases respectively, with 8 bases between them. CDR1 SGHRS and CDR2 YFSETQ come from the germline V gene. The CDR3 is CASSLSAGAKNIQYF. The CDR3 DNA reads as TGCGCCAGCAGCTTGTCGGCGGGAGCCAAAAACATTCAGTACTTC.

This clonotype rates as medium-sized. This chain uses TRBV10-1 with TRBJ2-2; possibly TRBD1 for D (5 bases). This CDR3 is built from 15 residues. Per germline, CDR1 WNHNN and CDR2 SYGVQD (reference sequence). V gave up 3 bases and J gave up 1 base, with 9 bases separating them. DNA of the CDR3: TGCGCCAGCAGTGATGGTACAGGGAACACCGGGGAGCTGTTTTTT. This sequence encodes CASSDGTGNTGELFF.

By frequency in the sample, this clonotype is medium-sized. V and J are TRBV14 and TRBJ2-3; no definite D call. Trimming cost V 3 bases and J 4 bases, with 8 bases left between them. The CDR3 loop spans 13 amino acids. Germline assignment: CDR1 SGHDN and CDR2 FVKESK. CDR3 protein: CASSQQHADTQYF. The CDR3 DNA reads as TGTGCCAGCAGCCAGCAACATGCAGATACGCAGTATTTT.

The chain joins TRBV5-1 to TRBJ2-5; 14 nucleotides align to TRBD2. V lost 0 bases to trimming and J lost 1 base; unmatched junction nucleotides: 2. The CDR3 is 17 residues long. The V gene's germline CDR1 is SGHRS and CDR2 YFSETQ. CDR3: CASSLAGTSGSQETQYF. CDR3 sequence (DNA): TGCGCCAGCAGCTTGGCCGGGACTAGCGGGAGCCAAGAGACCCAGTACTTC.

The chain couples TRBV7-3 to TRBJ2-1, with 8 bases aligning to TRBD2. Trimming cost V 1 base and J 9 bases; bases outside gene matches: 8. The CDR3 totals 15 residues. Per germline, CDR1 SGHTA and CDR2 FQGTGA. The CDR3: CASSLNPAGVSEQFF. In DNA, the CDR3 is TGTGCCAGCAGCTTAAATCCAGCGGGAGTGTCTGAGCAGTTCTTC. The complete variable domain, with remaining parts taken from reference TRBV7-3 and TRBJ2-1, reads GAGVSQTPSNKVTEKGKYVELRCDPISGHTALYWYRQSLGQGPEFLIYFQGTGAADDSGLPNDRFFAVRPEGSVSTLKIQRTERGDSAVYLCASSLNPAGVSEQFFGPGTRLTVL.

V is TRBV18 and J is TRBJ1-2; tentatively, D is TRBD1 (6 bases). CDR3 size: 14 residues. CDR1 is KGHSH, CDR2 LQKENI, per germline. Trimming cost V 0 bases and J 7 bases, with 12 bases left between them. CDR3 coding DNA: TGTGCCAGCTCACCACCGGGCAGGGGTTCTGGCTACACCTTC. It yields the protein CASSPPGRGSGYTF.

This rearrangement joins TRBV11-3 to TRBJ2-5; 8 bases align to TRBD2. In germline, CDR1 is SGHNT, CDR2 YENEEA. V lost 1 base to trimming and J lost 2 bases; unmatched junction nucleotides: 9. The CDR3 has 17 residues. The CDR3 DNA reads as TGTGCCAGCAGCTTAGGATTGAGTAGCGGGAAGCAAGAGACCCAGTACTTC. As protein: CASSLGLSSGKQETQYF.

The chain recombines TRBV5-6 with TRBJ2-7, with TRBD1 as a possible D gene (6 bases). The CDR3 length is 15 residues. Germline V gene sequence: CDR1 SGHDT, CDR2 YYEEEE. V was trimmed by 3 bases and J by 5 bases, leaving 18 bases between them. CDR3 nucleotides: TGTGCCAGCAGCTCCTCAGACAGGTCCTACCACGAGCAGTACTTC. Encoded protein: CASSSSDRSYHEQYF.

This clonotype is labeled hyperexpanded. J is TRBJ1-2 and V is TRBV5-1; 9 nucleotides match TRBD1. This CDR3 is 15 amino acids long. V shed 3 bases and J 2 bases; nucleotides not matched to a gene: 5. Germline V lookup: CDR1 SGHRS, CDR2 YFSETQ. CDR3 DNA: TGCGCCAGCAGCTCTGGTGGACAGGGGAACTATGGCTACACCTTC. The encoded protein is CASSSGGQGNYGYTF.

This clonotype qualifies as large. This chain connects TRBV5-1 to TRBJ1-6; 9 bases line up with TRBD1. The CDR3 totals 15 residues. Per the germline V gene, CDR1 is SGHRS and CDR2 is YFSETQ. After removal of 6 bases from V and 5 bases from J, the junction contained 6 bases not matched to a gene. CDR3 DNA: TGCGCCAGCACCTCCCGGACAGGGGATAATTCACCCCTCCACTTT. Its translation is CASTSRTGDNSPLHF.

About this clonotype itself: Here the CDR3 omits its conserved ending phenylalanine or tryptophan, so a read error is the likely source. The chain is built from TRBV18 and TRBJ2-1, with 9 bases aligning to TRBD1. V gave up 2 bases and J gave up 8 bases; unmatched junction bases: 10. The CDR3 is made up of 16 amino acids. CDR1 is KGHSH and CDR2 is LQKENI in the germline V gene. This chain's CDR3 is CASSPKTGGGPHEQFS. The DNA for the CDR3 is TGTGCCAGCTCACCAAAGACAGGGGGAGGGCCCCATGAGCAGTTCTCC.

This clonotype is labeled as medium-sized (0.01 to 0.1%). This chain uses TRBV5-1 with TRBJ2-5; 11 positions match TRBD2. Germline assignment: CDR1 SGHRS and CDR2 YFSETQ. This CDR3 region has 14 residues. The V and J ends lost 2 bases and 4 bases, in that order; junction bases with no gene match: 1. Written as DNA, the CDR3 is TGCGCCAGCAGCTTTACTAGCGGGAGAGAGACCCAGTACTTC. Translation gives CASSFTSGRETQYF.

This rearrangement joins TRBV5-1 to TRBJ1-1; TRBD1 aligns across 7 bases. This CDR3 is built from 15 residues. The germline V gene has CDR1 SGHRS and CDR2 YFSETQ. Trimming removed 4 bases from V and 0 bases from J; junction bases left unmatched: 6. CDR3 nucleotides: TGCGCCAGCAGCCGTACAGGGGCCTTGAACACTGAAGCTTTCTTT. This gives the protein CASSRTGALNTEAFF. Based on the CDR3 plus reference TRBV5-1 and TRBJ1-1, the full variable domain is KAGVTQTPRYLIKTRGQQVTLSCSPISGHRSVSWYQQTPGQGLQFLFEYFSETQRNKGNFPGRFSGRQFSNSRSEMNVSTLELGDSALYLCASSRTGALNTEAFFGQGTRLTVV.

By proportion, this clonotype is large (0.1 to 1%). The V and J genes are TRBV9 and TRBJ2-1; D uncertain. CDR3 length equals 15 residues. V was clipped by 0 bases and J by 10 bases, with 17 bases between them. Germline V gene data show CDR1 as SGDLS and CDR2 as YYNGEE. The CDR3 reads CASSVDGYGANEQFF. CDR3 sequence (DNA): TGTGCCAGCAGCGTAGATGGTTATGGCGCCAACGAGCAGTTCTTC.

This clonotype was observed a handful of times. The chain has TRBV5-1 and TRBJ2-1; 8 bases align to TRBD1. The J segment lost 0 bases and the V segment lost 6 bases, leaving 5 bases of the junction unmatched. The germline V gene encodes CDR1 SGHRS and CDR2 YFSETQ. The CDR3 is made up of 15 amino acids. CDR3 bases: TGCGCCAGCATGGGACAGGTAGACTCCTACAATGAGCAGTTCTTC. Its protein product is CASMGQVDSYNEQFF.

The J gene is TRBJ2-3, the V gene TRBV18, with D perhaps TRBD2 (6 bases). Germline CDR1 reads KGHSH; CDR2 reads LQKENI. V was shortened by 3 bases and J by 2 bases, with 15 bases between the two germline ends. The CDR3 is 16 amino acids. The CDR3 nucleotides read TGTGCCAGCTCACCCCCCGGGACTCGACACACAGATACGCAGTATTTT. Its translation is CASSPPGTRHTDTQYF. The complete variable domain, with remaining parts taken from reference TRBV18 and TRBJ2-3, reads NAGVMQNPRHLVRRRGQEARLRCSPMKGHSHVYWYRQLPEEGLKFMVYLQKENIIDESGMPKERFSAEFPKEGPSILRIQQVVRGDSAAYFCASSPPGTRHTDTQYFGPGTRLTVL.

The CDR3 is CASRPTLGGETGNTIYF. The CDR3 DNA reads as TGTGCCAGCAGGCCCACCCTGGGGGGGGAGACTGGAAACACCATATATTTT. This chain joins TRBV6-1 and TRBJ1-3; the D gene is possibly TRBD1 (5 bases). The length of the CDR3 is 17 residues. V lost 6 bases and J 2 bases, leaving 20 bases between the germline ends. CDR1 is MNHNS, CDR2 SASEGT, per germline.

By sample fraction, this clonotype is large. CDR3 residues: CASSPPGTGHNEQFF. CDR3 bases: TGTGCCAGCAGCCCCCCGGGGACGGGCCACAATGAGCAGTTCTTC. The chain joins TRBV7-9 to TRBJ2-1; D might be TRBD1 or TRBD2, each matching 5 bases. Germline V gene data show CDR1 as SEHNR and CDR2 as FQNEAQ (reference sequence). V was trimmed by 5 bases and J by 5 bases, leaving 16 bases between them. The length of the CDR3 is 15 residues.

By share of the sample, this clonotype is large. This chain joins TRBV18 and TRBJ2-7; 11 bases are a match to TRBD2. Germline V gene sequence: CDR1 KGHSH, CDR2 LQKENI. The CDR3 consists of 15 residues. The junction had 9 bases not matched to a gene; V was cut back by 4 bases and J by 7 bases. The CDR3 reads CASSLSPGLAEEQYF. The DNA for the CDR3 is TGTGCCAGCTCACTTTCGCCGGGACTAGCGGAGGAGCAGTACTTC.

The chain joins TRBV5-1 to TRBJ1-4; D not certain. Trimming stripped 2 bases from V and 8 bases from J, with 10 bases between. CDR3 length: 13 amino acids. Germline CDR1 is SGHRS and CDR2 is YFSETQ. The CDR3 region is CASSFAVGEKLFF. The CDR3 region has the DNA TGCGCCAGCAGCTTCGCAGTGGGGGAAAAACTGTTTTTT.

This clonotype is labeled large (0.1 to 1%). This rearrangement joins TRBV5-1 to TRBJ2-3, with TRBD2 identical over 14 bases. CDR3 length: 16 amino acids. CDR1 is SGHRS and CDR2 is YFSETQ in the germline V gene. V lost 4 bases, J lost 4 bases, and 5 bases stayed unmatched. This CDR3 reads CASSPGLAGGPDTQYF. The DNA of the CDR3 is TGCGCCAGCAGCCCAGGACTAGCGGGAGGACCAGATACGCAGTATTTT.

There are a few counts of this clonotype. The J gene is TRBJ1-4, the V gene TRBV9; D not certain. CDR1 and CDR2 (germline): SGDLS, YYNGEE. The CDR3 runs 13 residues. Trimming left V 4 bases short and J 4 bases short, with 8 bases between. The CDR3 sequence is CASSPMSNEKLFF. The CDR3 bases are TGTGCCAGCAGCCCCATGAGTAATGAAAAACTGTTTTTT.

The J gene is TRBJ2-2, the V gene TRBV7-3, with unresolved D. This CDR3 is 11 amino acids long. The ends were cut back, 4 bases at V and 6 bases at J, with 3 bases in the middle. Germline V CDR1 and CDR2: SGHTA, FQGTGA. CDR3 in DNA: TGTGCCAGCAGCTCCTCCGGGGAGCTGTTTTTT. Protein sequence: CASSSSGELFF.